The 5 T cell receptor beta chains below were found in one sample sequenced in a study of graft-versus-host responses after intestinal transplantation. Some clones are missing from TCRdb's copy, which holds only in-frame ones; the method was immunoSEQ multiplex PCR. The table has 85,000 to 110,000 clones, 93% seen once; the top ten hold approximately 1.2%. Their recognized antigens are unknown. The input for sequencing was unstimulated CD8+ T cells sorted from spleen or lymph node cells, taken before intestinal transplant. The receptors here all came from a human donor who received an intestinal transplant.

The chain joins TRBV4-1 to TRBJ2-5, with TRBD2 matching 11 bases. Germline V gene lookup returns CDR1 MGHRA and CDR2 YSYEKL. The CDR3 is 14 amino acids. The V segment lost 6 bases and the J segment 4 bases; nucleotides outside the gene matches: 4. The DNA of the CDR3 is TGCGCCAGCAGACTAACTAGCGGGGGAGAGACCCAGTACTTC. Translating gives CASRLTSGGETQYF.

The chain is built from TRBV11-3 and TRBJ2-2, with 7 nucleotides matching TRBD1. V trimming: 2 bases; J trimming: 7 bases; junction bases outside the gene matches: 4. The CDR3 sequence is 14 residues long. The germline gives CDR1 SGHNT, CDR2 YENEEA. The CDR3 DNA sequence: TGTGCCAGCAGCTTAAGGGGGCGTAACGGGGAGCTGTTTTTT. This encodes CASSLRGRNGELFF.

The chain is built from TRBV19 and TRBJ2-3, with D possibly matching TRBD2 (5 bases). V lost 3 bases to trimming and J lost 3 bases, with 19 bases between them. Germline lookup yields CDR1 LNHDA and CDR2 SQIVND (reference sequence). The length of the CDR3 is 17 residues. CDR3 sequence: CASSIFFSSGSTDTQYF. The DNA for the CDR3 is TGTGCCAGTAGTATCTTTTTCTCGAGCGGTTCGACAGATACGCAGTATTTT.

V is TRBV27 and J is TRBJ1-5; TRBD1 might be the D (5 bases). The V and J ends lost 2 bases and 7 bases respectively, with 12 bases between them. The CDR3 is 14 amino acids. Germline CDR1 MNHEY, CDR2 SMNVEV (reference sequence). CDR3 sequence (DNA): TGTGCCAGCAGTTTAGGGGTTGGGGGGCAGCCCCAGCATTTT. Translated: CASSLGVGGQPQHF.

This clone came up once. This chain connects TRBV5-4 to TRBJ2-2, with 7 bases lining up with TRBD2. The CDR3 runs to 14 residues. The V segment lost 4 bases and the J segment 6 bases; nucleotides outside the gene matches: 6. Germline CDR1 reads SGHNT; CDR2 reads YYREEE (reference sequence). The CDR3 spells CASSPGLVSGELFF. CDR3 sequence (DNA): TGTGCCAGCAGCCCCGGACTAGTTTCCGGGGAGCTGTTTTTT.